A single sample is the source of the 7 T cell receptor beta chains below, sequenced in a study of long-term antiretroviral therapy in people with HIV (dated by TCRdb to the early 2020s). The immunoSEQ hsTCRB v3.0 assay was used at survey level resolution for TRB variable region sequencing. TCRdb mirrors the immuneACCESS table, restricted to in-frame sequences. Some clones are absent from its copies; in checked studies, under half trace to an unresolved V gene, and the reason for the others is unknown. The sample contains 26,000 or so clones, 93% of them found a single time. The top ten hold approximately 10% of the sample. Sequenced material: unsorted PBMCs, taken 6.2 years after starting antiretroviral therapy. These receptors originate from a man aged 35-49 years with HIV.

The chain couples TRBV14 to TRBJ2-2; D is possibly TRBD1 (6 bases). The CDR3 length is 13 residues. CDR1 is SGHDN and CDR2 is FVKESK in the germline V gene. The ends were cut back, 7 bases at V and 6 bases at J, with 12 bases in the middle. The DNA of the CDR3 is TGTGCCAGCACAAAGGGGGTTCCCGGGGAGCTGTTTTTT. Its protein is CASTKGVPGELFF.

As for this clone: The junction does not match germline at one end; this may be a read error. The chain couples TRBV6-1 to TRBJ2-2; TRBD1 might be the D (5 bases). This CDR3 is built from 15 residues. Germline V gives CDR1 MNHNS, CDR2 SASEGT. This CDR3 reads CASREGQVNTGELFF. In nucleotides, the CDR3 is TGTGCCAGCAGGGAAGGACAAGTGAACACCGGGGAGCTGTTTTTT.

V usage is TRBV5-8 and J usage is TRBJ1-6; D unclear. Trimming cost V 4 bases and J 15 bases, with 17 bases left between them. The length of the CDR3 is 13 residues. CDR1 SGHTS and CDR2 YDEGEE come from the germline V gene. The CDR3 DNA follows: TGTGCCAGCAGCCCCCCCGGCGGAATAAACCTCCACTTT. The encoded protein is CASSPPGGINLHF.

The chain joins TRBV7-2 to TRBJ2-7, with D possibly being TRBD1 (5 bases). V was pared by 3 bases and J by 2 bases, with 8 bases between. The germline V gene encodes CDR1 SGHTA and CDR2 FQGNSA. The CDR3 has 13 residues. For the CDR3, the DNA is TGTGCCAGCAGCTTCGTGGGGCCCTACGAGCAGTACTTC. Translated: CASSFVGPYEQYF. The full variable domain, with the rest looked up from reference TRBV7-2 and TRBJ2-7, is GAGVSQSPSNKVTEKGKDVELRCDPISGHTALYWYRQSLGQGLEFLIYFQGNSAPDKSGLPSDRFSAERTGGSVSTLTIQRTQQEDSAVYLCASSFVGPYEQYFGPGTRLTVT.

V gene TRBV7-3 combines with J gene TRBJ2-1; D unresolved. This CDR3 contains 12 residues. V shed 2 bases and J shed 8 bases, with 7 bases lying between them. Germline CDR1 is SGHTA and CDR2 is FQGTGA. CDR3 in amino acids: CASSLGSDEQFF. The CDR3 DNA reads as TGTGCCAGCAGCTTAGGTTCAGATGAGCAGTTCTTC. Based on the CDR3 plus reference TRBV7-3 and TRBJ2-1, the full variable domain is GAGVSQTPSNKVTEKGKYVELRCDPISGHTALYWYRQSLGQGPEFLIYFQGTGAADDSGLPNDRFFAVRPEGSVSTLKIQRTERGDSAVYLCASSLGSDEQFFGPGTRLTVL.

This chain uses TRBV9 with TRBJ2-3, with a weak D call TRBD2 (5 bases). The germline V gene has CDR1 SGDLS and CDR2 YYNGEE. Between the trimmed V and J ends, which lost 4 bases and 1 base, there was a span of 13 bases. CDR3 length equals 15 residues. This chain's CDR3 is CASSRRSAGTDTQYF. CDR3 sequence (DNA): TGTGCCAGCAGCAGGAGGTCCGCTGGCACAGATACGCAGTATTTT.

J is TRBJ2-3 and V is TRBV19; 7 nucleotides line up with TRBD1. Germline CDR1 LNHDA, CDR2 SQIVND (reference sequence). CDR3 length: 16 residues. V gave up 5 bases and J gave up 1 base; unmatched junction bases: 9. The chain's CDR3 is CASSSSTGTGTDTQYF. The CDR3 DNA follows: TGTGCCAGTAGTTCTAGTACCGGGACAGGCACAGATACGCAGTATTTT.